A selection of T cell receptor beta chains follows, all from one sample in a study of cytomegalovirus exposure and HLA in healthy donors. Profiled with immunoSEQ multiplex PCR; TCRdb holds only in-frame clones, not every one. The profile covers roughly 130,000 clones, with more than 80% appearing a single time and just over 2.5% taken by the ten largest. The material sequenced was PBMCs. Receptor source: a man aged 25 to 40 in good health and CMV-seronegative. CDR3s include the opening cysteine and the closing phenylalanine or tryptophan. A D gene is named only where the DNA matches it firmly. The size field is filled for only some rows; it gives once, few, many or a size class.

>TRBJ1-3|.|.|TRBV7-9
CASSITSGGNTIYF
TGTGCCAGCAGCATTACATCAGGGGGAAACACCATATATTTT
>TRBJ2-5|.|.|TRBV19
CASSIGRGGETQYF
TGTGCCAGTAGTATAGGTCGGGGTGGGGAGACCCAGTACTTC
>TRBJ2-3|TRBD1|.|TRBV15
CATSSSKAGTDFTDTQYF
TGTGCCACCAGCAGTTCAAAAGCCGGGACAGACTTCACAGATACGCAGTATTTT
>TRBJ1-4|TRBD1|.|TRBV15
CATSRGQGLFPEKLFF
TGTGCCACCAGCAGGGGACAGGGCTTGTTCCCCGAAAAACTGTTTTTT
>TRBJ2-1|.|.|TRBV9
CASSATGNSYNEQFF
TGTGCCAGCAGCGCTACCGGGAACTCATACAATGAGCAGTTCTTC
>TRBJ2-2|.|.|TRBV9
CASSQRSITGELFF
TGTGCCAGCAGCCAACGGAGTATCACCGGGGAGCTGTTTTTT
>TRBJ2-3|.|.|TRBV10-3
CATGVASTDTQYF
TGTGCCACGGGGGTAGCGAGCACAGATACGCAGTATTTT
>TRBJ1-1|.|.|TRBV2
CASSERDYTEAFF
TGTGCCAGCAGTGAGAGGGATTATACTGAAGCTTTCTTT
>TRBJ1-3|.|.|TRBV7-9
CASSLNSKGNTIYF
TGTGCCAGCAGCTTGAACAGTAAAGGAAACACCATATATTTT
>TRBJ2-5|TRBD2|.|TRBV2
CASNPSRSGRVETQYF
TGTGCCAGCAACCCCTCCCGGAGCGGGAGGGTGGAGACCCAGTACTTC
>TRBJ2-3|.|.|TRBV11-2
CASSLVYSDTQYF
TGTGCCAGCAGCTTAGTCTACTCAGATACGCAGTATTTT
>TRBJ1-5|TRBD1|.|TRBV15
CATSRGQGIGQPQHF
TGTGCCACCAGCAGAGGACAGGGGATTGGGCAGCCCCAGCATTTT
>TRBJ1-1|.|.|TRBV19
CASSMSPGVPTEAFF
TGTGCCAGTAGTATGAGTCCAGGGGTTCCTACTGAAGCTTTCTTT
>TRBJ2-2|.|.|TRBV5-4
CASSFRVQTLNTGELFF
TGTGCCAGCAGCTTTCGGGTTCAGACTCTTAACACCGGGGAGCTGTTTTTT
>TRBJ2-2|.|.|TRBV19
CASIERNTGELFF
TGTGCCAGTATCGAGCGGAACACCGGGGAGCTGTTTTTT
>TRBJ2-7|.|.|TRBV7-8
CASSFNTGHTGYEQYF
TGTGCCAGCAGCTTTAACACGGGACACACGGGCTACGAGCAGTACTTC
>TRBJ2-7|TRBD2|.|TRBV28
CASSLAGDYYEQYF
TGTGCCAGCAGTTTAGCGGGAGACTACTACGAGCAGTACTTC
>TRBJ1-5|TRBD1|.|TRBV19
CASSMGQDNQPQHF
TGTGCCAGTAGTATGGGACAGGACAATCAGCCCCAGCATTTT
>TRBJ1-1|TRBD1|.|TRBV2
CASSGRGRGTEAFF
TGTGCCAGCAGCGGGAGGGGGCGGGGCACTGAAGCTTTCTTT
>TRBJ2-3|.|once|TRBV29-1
CSVVGRTTTDTQYF
TGCAGCGTGGTAGGACGGACTACCACAGATACGCAGTATTTT
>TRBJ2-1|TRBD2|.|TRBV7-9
CASSPTSGSSYNEQFF
TGTGCCAGCAGCCCTACTAGCGGGAGCTCCTACAATGAGCAGTTCTTC
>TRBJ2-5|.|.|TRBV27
CASSFGALRRETQYF
TGTGCCAGCAGTTTTGGGGCCTTGCGGCGAGAGACCCAGTACTTC
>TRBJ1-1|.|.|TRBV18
CASSPQEENTEAFF
TGTGCCAGCTCACCGCAGGAGGAGAACACTGAAGCTTTCTTT
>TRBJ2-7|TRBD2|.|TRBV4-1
CASSHSAGVALEQYF
TGCGCCAGCAGCCATTCAGCGGGAGTGGCCCTCGAGCAGTACTTC
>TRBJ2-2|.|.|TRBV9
CASSVDTILDGGELFF
TGTGCCAGCAGCGTAGATACGATACTAGACGGCGGGGAGCTGTTTTTT
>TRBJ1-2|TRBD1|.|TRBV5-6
CASSSGTGNAGNYGYTF
TGTGCCAGCAGCTCCGGGACAGGGAATGCGGGAAACTATGGCTACACCTTC
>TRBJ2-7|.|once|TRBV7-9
CSSSPRAYEQYF
TGTTCCAGCAGCCCGAGAGCATACGAGCAGTACTTC